A single sample is the source of the 17 T cell receptor beta chains below, sequenced in a study of shared clonotypes between healthy human individuals. Using immunoSEQ multiplex PCR, the repertoire was profiled, and TCRdb retains in-frame clones only, with some absent. This table has around 480,000 clones, roughly 85% appearing once. The source material was PBMCs. These TCRs come from a woman aged 40-49 years in good health. Some clones in this sample may be carry-over from other donors' samples.

The DNA of the CDR3 is TGTGCCAGCAGCTTAATAGCGGGAGGGATCTATGAGCAGTTCTTC. Translated, it gives CASSLIAGGIYEQFF. V usage is TRBV7-3 and J usage is TRBJ2-1, with 11 bases lining up with TRBD2. J gave up 8 bases and V 1 base, and 4 bases lay outside the gene matches. Germline V gene data show CDR1 as SGHTA and CDR2 as FQGTGA. CDR3 length: 15 amino acids.

The sample holds a few counts of this clone. The chain employs TRBV18 and TRBJ1-2; 7 bases are shared with TRBD1. This CDR3 spans 13 amino acids. Germline assignment: CDR1 KGHSH and CDR2 LQKENI. The trim removed 6 bases at V and 8 bases at J, leaving 9 bases unmatched. The CDR3 DNA follows: TGTGCCAGCTCCCACGGGACAGACGGAGGCTACACCTTC. Its translation is CASSHGTDGGYTF.

This clone is a singleton in its sample. The V call is TRBV28, the J call TRBJ1-2; perhaps TRBD1 as D (6 bases). The CDR3 covers 13 residues. V lost 5 bases, J lost 3 bases, and 10 bases lay in between. CDR1 is MDHEN, CDR2 SYDVKM, per germline. In nucleotides, the CDR3 is TGTGCCAGCAGTAGACAGGCAGACTATGGCTACACCTTC. Its protein is CASSRQADYGYTF.

This clone occurred once. An end of the junction does not agree with germline; a read error may underlie this. The chain carries TRBV5-4 and TRBJ2-7; 7 nucleotides line up with TRBD2. Looked up from germline, CDR1 is SGHNT and CDR2 is YYREEE (reference sequence). The CDR3 has 17 residues. The CDR3 protein is CASSQGAGSGVRYEQYF. CDR3 in DNA: TGCGCCAGCAGCCAAGGAGCGGGCAGCGGGGTCCGCTACGAGCAGTACTTC.

This clone showed up just once. The rearrangement uses TRBV4-2 and TRBJ1-3; D remains ambiguous. V was cut by 3 bases and J by 0 bases, with 9 bases left in between. Germline lookup yields CDR1 LGHNA and CDR2 YNFKEQ. This CDR3 comprises 15 residues. CDR3 sequence: CASSQALDSGNTIYF. Here the CDR3 DNA reads TGTGCCAGCAGCCAGGCCCTAGACTCTGGAAACACCATATATTTT.

The chain links TRBV25-1 to TRBJ2-7; D unclear. CDR1 is MGHDK, CDR2 SYGVNS, per germline. The V and J ends lost 8 bases and 0 bases respectively, with 14 bases between them. The CDR3 sequence is 14 residues long. For the CDR3, the DNA is TGTGCCAGCCTGGTGACGGACCGCTCCTACGAGCAGTACTTC. This encodes CASLVTDRSYEQYF.

The CDR3 loop reads CASSLQGSPNTEAFF. The CDR3 DNA reads TGTGCCAGCAGTTTACAGGGGAGCCCGAACACTGAAGCTTTCTTT. V usage is TRBV28 and J usage is TRBJ1-1; possible D gene TRBD1, 6 bases. The CDR3 loop spans 15 amino acids. The V and J ends lost 2 bases and 1 base respectively, with 11 bases between them. Per the germline V gene, CDR1 is MDHEN and CDR2 is SYDVKM. The full variable domain, its missing parts supplied by reference TRBV28 and TRBJ1-1, is DVKVTQSSRYLVKRTGEKVFLECVQDMDHENMFWYRQDPGLGLRLIYFSYDVKMKEKGDIPEGYSVSREKKERFSLILESASTNQTSMYLCASSLQGSPNTEAFFGQGTRLTVV.

The chain combines TRBV6-1 with TRBJ2-4; 7 nucleotides agree with TRBD1. Trimming took 5 bases from V and 10 from J; bases not matched to a gene: 11. The CDR3 runs to 14 residues. CDR1 MNHNS and CDR2 SASEGT come from the germline V gene. Here the CDR3 reads CASSTRTGQWIQYF. CDR3 nucleotide sequence: TGTGCCAGCAGTACCCGGACAGGCCAGTGGATTCAGTACTTC.

The V and J genes are TRBV30 and TRBJ2-3; no definite D call. The CDR3 covers 14 residues. Trimming stripped 1 base from V and 1 base from J, with 9 bases between. Germline V lookup: CDR1 GTSNPN, CDR2 SVGIG (reference sequence). CDR3 residues: CAWSGTLRTDTQYF. Here the CDR3 DNA reads TGTGCCTGGAGTGGAACTCTACGCACAGATACGCAGTATTTT.

The chain has TRBV18 and TRBJ1-4; possibly TRBD1 for D (6 bases). Germline V gene data show CDR1 as KGHSH and CDR2 as LQKENI. The CDR3 covers 16 residues. V lost 4 bases and J 2 bases, leaving 14 bases between the germline ends. CDR3 sequence (DNA): TGTGCCAGCTCACAATCCCAAACAGGGACTAATGAAAAACTGTTTTTT. This translates into CASSQSQTGTNEKLFF.

The V call is TRBV28, the J call TRBJ1-5; 8 nucleotides match TRBD1. CDR1 and CDR2 from the germline V gene are MDHEN and SYDVKM. The length of the CDR3 is 18 residues. The ends lost 5 bases at V and 2 bases at J; junction bases unmatched: 14. CDR3 residues: CASSQGMTGVRGNQPQHF. The CDR3 DNA follows: TGTGCCAGCAGTCAGGGAATGACAGGGGTTAGAGGCAATCAGCCCCAGCATTTT.

This clone came up once. The rearrangement links TRBV5-4 to TRBJ1-2, with D perhaps matching TRBD1 (6 bases). The V and J ends lost 6 bases and 2 bases respectively, with 17 bases between them. CDR1 and CDR2 (germline): SGHNT, YYREEE (reference sequence). CDR3 size: 15 residues. The CDR3: CASNQGRDTNYGYTF. The CDR3 nucleotides read TGTGCCAGCAACCAAGGCAGGGACACCAACTATGGCTACACCTTC.

Here the CDR3 reads CSVVGVRQESSYNEQFF. CDR3 DNA: TGCAGCGTTGTTGGGGTTCGACAGGAGAGCTCCTACAATGAGCAGTTCTTC. This rearrangement joins TRBV29-1 to TRBJ2-1, with a tentative D call TRBD1 (6 bases). Germline V gene data show CDR1 as SQVTM and CDR2 as ANQGSEA. There are 17 residues in the CDR3. V gave up 4 bases and J gave up 0 bases, with 19 bases separating them.

V gene TRBV19 combines with J gene TRBJ2-5, with D perhaps assigned TRBD1 or TRBD2 (5 bases each). The CDR3 length is 14 residues. The germline V and J ends were trimmed by 5 bases and 7 bases, with 17 bases remaining between them. The germline V gene has CDR1 LNHDA and CDR2 SQIVND (reference sequence). Written as DNA, the CDR3 is TGTGCCAGTAGTCCTTCCCGGGGCCCTCGGACCCAGTACTTC. This gives the protein CASSPSRGPRTQYF.

As for this clone: Other nucleotide sequences in the sample specify the same CDR3. The V gene is TRBV27, the J gene TRBJ2-7; D gene ambiguous. The CDR3 is 13 residues long. Trimming took 3 bases from V and 1 from J, leaving 7 bases between them. Looked up from germline, CDR1 is MNHEY and CDR2 is SMNVEV (reference sequence). The CDR3 spells CASSLGWSYEQYF. The CDR3 DNA follows: TGTGCCAGCAGTTTGGGGTGGTCCTACGAGCAGTACTTC.

The rearrangement joins TRBV5-1 to TRBJ2-2; 8 bases are a match to TRBD2. There are 13 residues in the CDR3. The V and J ends lost 7 bases and 3 bases, in that order; junction bases with no gene match: 2. Germline V CDR1 and CDR2: SGHRS, YFSETQ. This CDR3 is CASQRGYTGELFF. DNA of the CDR3: TGCGCCAGCCAGCGGGGGTACACCGGGGAGCTGTTTTTT.

The rearrangement joins TRBV6-6 to TRBJ2-2, with 11 positions matching TRBD2. Trimming took 9 bases from V and 5 from J; bases not matched to a gene: 8. Germline CDR1 is MNHNY and CDR2 is SVGAGI (reference sequence). The CDR3 runs 15 residues. The CDR3 region is CASGVGLAVTGELFF. DNA of the CDR3: TGTGCCAGTGGAGTGGGACTAGCGGTAACCGGGGAGCTGTTTTTT.